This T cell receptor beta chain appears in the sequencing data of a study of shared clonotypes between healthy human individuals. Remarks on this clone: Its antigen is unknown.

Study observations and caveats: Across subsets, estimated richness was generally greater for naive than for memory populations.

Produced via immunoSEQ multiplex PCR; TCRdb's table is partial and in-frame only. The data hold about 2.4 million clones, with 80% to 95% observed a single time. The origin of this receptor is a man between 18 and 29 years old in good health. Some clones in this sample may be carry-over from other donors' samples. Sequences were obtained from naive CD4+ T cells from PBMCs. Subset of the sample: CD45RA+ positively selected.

The chain's CDR3 is CASSINLAGGEQFF. The CDR3 DNA is TGTGCCAGTAGTATAAACCTAGCGGGAGGTGAGCAGTTCTTC. This chain uses TRBV19 with TRBJ2-1, with 11 positions matching TRBD2. J gave up 9 bases and V 2 bases, and 3 bases lay outside the gene matches. There are 14 residues in the CDR3. Germline CDR1 reads LNHDA; CDR2 reads SQIVND (reference sequence).